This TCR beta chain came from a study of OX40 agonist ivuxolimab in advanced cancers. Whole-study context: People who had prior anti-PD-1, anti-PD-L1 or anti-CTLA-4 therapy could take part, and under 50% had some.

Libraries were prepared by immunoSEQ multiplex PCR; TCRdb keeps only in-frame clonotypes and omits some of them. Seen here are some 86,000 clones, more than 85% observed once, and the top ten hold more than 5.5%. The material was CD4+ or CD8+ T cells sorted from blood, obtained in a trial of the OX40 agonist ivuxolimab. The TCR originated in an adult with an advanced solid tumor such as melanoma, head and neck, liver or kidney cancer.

In DNA form, the CDR3 reads TGTGCCAGCAGTTTGGCTTCGCGTAATGAAAAACTGTTTTTT. This gives the protein CASSLASRNEKLFF. The chain combines TRBV28 with TRBJ1-4, with D uncertain. Germline loops: CDR1 MDHEN, CDR2 SYDVKM. Trimming removed 3 bases at V and 4 bases at J, with 9 bases between. CDR3 length: 14 residues. Together with reference TRBV28 and TRBJ1-4, the CDR3 gives the full variable domain: DVKVTQSSRYLVKRTGEKVFLECVQDMDHENMFWYRQDPGLGLRLIYFSYDVKMKEKGDIPEGYSVSREKKERFSLILESASTNQTSMYLCASSLASRNEKLFFGSGTQLSVL.